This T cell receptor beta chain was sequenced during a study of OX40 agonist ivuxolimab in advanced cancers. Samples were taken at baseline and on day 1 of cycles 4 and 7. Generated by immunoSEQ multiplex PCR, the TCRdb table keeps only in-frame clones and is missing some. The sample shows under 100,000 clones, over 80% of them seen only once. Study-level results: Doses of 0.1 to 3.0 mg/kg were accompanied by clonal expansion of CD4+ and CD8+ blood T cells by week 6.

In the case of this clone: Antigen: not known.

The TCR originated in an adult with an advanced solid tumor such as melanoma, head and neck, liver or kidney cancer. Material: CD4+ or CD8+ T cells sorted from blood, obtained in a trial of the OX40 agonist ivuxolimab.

The CDR3 nucleotides read TGTGCCAGCAGTTCCCCAAACACTGAAGCTTTCTTT. Translating it yields CASSSPNTEAFF. V and J are TRBV6-5 and TRBJ1-1; no firm D call. The CDR3 contains 12 residues. In germline, CDR1 is MNHEY, CDR2 SVGAGI. Trimming removed 4 bases from V and 2 bases from J, with 5 bases in between.